Below are 8 T cell receptor beta chains sequenced from a single sample in a study of spatial heterogeneity in lung cancer. The time point is: sample taken at primary tumor resection. TCRdb processed the 5' RACE reads anew with MiXCR; each CDR3 protein has one entry. The repertoire holds roughly 20,000 distinct CDR3 sequences, with 3.5% to 5.5% as singletons. Sample: PBMCs, taken at surgery. These receptors were collected from a male donor with early-stage non-small cell lung cancer.

V is TRBV30 and J is TRBJ2-7, with D possibly being TRBD1 (6 bases). The germline V and J ends were trimmed by 0 bases and 2 bases, with 14 bases remaining between them. This CDR3 has 15 amino acids. The germline gives CDR1 GTSNPN, CDR2 SVGIG (reference sequence). CDR3: CAWSVVGGGPYEQYF. For the CDR3, the DNA is TGTGCCTGGAGTGTAGTAGGTGGGGGCCCCTACGAGCAGTACTTC.

This chain connects TRBV19 to TRBJ1-5; possible D gene TRBD1, 6 bases. Germline V CDR1 and CDR2: LNHDA, SQIVND (reference sequence). Trimming cost V 1 base and J 2 bases, with 6 bases left between them. The CDR3 contains 14 residues. CDR3 DNA: TGTGCCAGTAGTATAGGGACAGGCAATCAGCCCCAGCATTTT. Translation gives CASSIGTGNQPQHF.

This clonotype was detected ten times or more. The chain carries TRBV20-1 and TRBJ1-2, with D unclear. V was clipped by 1 base and J by 7 bases, with 13 bases between them. Germline loops: CDR1 DFQATT, CDR2 SNEGSKA (reference sequence). The CDR3 sequence is 13 residues long. The CDR3 nucleotides are TGCAGTGCTAGAGCGGTCCGTACGAGTGGCTACACCTTC. This encodes CSARAVRTSGYTF.

The rearrangement links TRBV11-2 to TRBJ1-3; 8 nucleotides match TRBD1. The CDR3 spans 14 residues. J lost 2 bases, V lost 4 bases, and 1 base had no gene match. Germline-derived CDR1 and CDR2 are SGHAT and FQNNGV. The CDR3 nucleotides read TGTGCCAGCAGCTCGGACAGGGCTGGAAACACCATATATTTT. Translation: CASSSDRAGNTIYF.

By share, this clonotype ranks as medium-sized. The genes are TRBV29-1 and TRBJ2-2; 7 bases map to TRBD1. CDR1 and CDR2 (germline): SQVTM, ANQGSEA. CDR3 length: 15 amino acids. The V segment lost 2 bases and the J segment 5 bases; nucleotides outside the gene matches: 8. This CDR3 is CSVELVRGKTGELFF. The CDR3 nucleotides read TGCAGCGTTGAATTGGTCAGGGGGAAAACCGGGGAGCTGTTTTTT.

This clonotype has at least ten counts. The chain recombines TRBV11-2 with TRBJ2-2; D remains ambiguous. V was trimmed by 4 bases and J by 3 bases, leaving 15 bases between them. Germline lookup yields CDR1 SGHAT and CDR2 FQNNGV. This CDR3 is built from 16 residues. CDR3 nucleotides: TGTGCCAGCAGCTATGCAACTTTAATGGACACCGGGGAGCTGTTTTTT. It is translated as CASSYATLMDTGELFF.

The genes are TRBV20-1 and TRBJ2-5; the D gene is possibly TRBD2 (6 bases). V lost 2 bases, J lost 3 bases, and 16 bases lay in between. Germline CDR1 DFQATT, CDR2 SNEGSKA (reference sequence). The CDR3 contains 15 residues. CDR3 sequence (DNA): TGCAGTGCTAGACCTACGGGACTCTTGGAAGAGACCCAGTACTTC. Translating gives CSARPTGLLEETQYF.

This clonotype was counted many times. The rearrangement joins TRBV19 to TRBJ2-1; no definite D call. CDR1 and CDR2 from the germline V gene are LNHDA and SQIVND (reference sequence). V was pared by 6 bases and J by 0 bases, with 9 bases between. This CDR3 has 14 residues. CDR3 protein: CASSGASSYNEQFF. CDR3 sequence (DNA): TGTGCCAGTAGCGGAGCCAGCTCCTACAATGAGCAGTTCTTC.